The present T cell receptor beta chain was sequenced within a study of cytomegalovirus exposure and HLA in healthy donors. Study findings and constraints: The likely origin of a cluster of highly shared sequence variants was a sequencing artifact. Exclusion as indistinguishable affected some V segments, including TRBV6-2 and TRBV6-3.

PCR amplification relied on 60 Vbeta primers (plus 13 Jbeta primers). The table came from immunoSEQ multiplex PCR; TCRdb's copy has only in-frame clones and leaves some out. The table includes around 180,000 clones, around 83% detected once. CDR3 length: 14 amino acids. The trim removed 7 bases at V and 6 bases at J, leaving 13 bases unmatched. Germline loops: CDR1 SQVTM, CDR2 ANQGSEA. In regard to this clone: Antigen: not known.

The material sequenced was PBMCs. V and J are TRBV29-1 and TRBJ2-3, with 7 nucleotides matching TRBD2. The receptor comes from a girl aged 2 to 10 in good health and CMV-seropositive. CDR3 nucleotide sequence: TGCAGCGCACCTGTACGGGGGGTGACGGATACGCAGTATTTT. Translation gives CSAPVRGVTDTQYF.